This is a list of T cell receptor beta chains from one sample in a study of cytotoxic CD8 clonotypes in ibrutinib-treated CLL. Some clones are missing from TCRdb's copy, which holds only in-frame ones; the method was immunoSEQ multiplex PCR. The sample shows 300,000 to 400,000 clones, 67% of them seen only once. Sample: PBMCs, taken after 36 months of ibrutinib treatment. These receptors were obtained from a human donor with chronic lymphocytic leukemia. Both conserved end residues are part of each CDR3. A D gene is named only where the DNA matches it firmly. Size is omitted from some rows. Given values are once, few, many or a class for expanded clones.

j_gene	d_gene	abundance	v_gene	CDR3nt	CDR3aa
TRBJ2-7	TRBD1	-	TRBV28	TGTGCCAGCAGGATCCGGGACAGGGGAGCCTACGAGCAGTACTTC	CASRIRDRGAYEQYF
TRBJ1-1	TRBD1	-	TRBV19	TGTGCCAGTAGTCGACAGGGAAACACTGAAGCTTTCTTT	CASSRQGNTEAFF
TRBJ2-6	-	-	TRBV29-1	TGCAGCGTTGAAGATTCTGCAGGACGTATCTCTGGGGCCAACGTCCTGACTTTC	CSVEDSAGRISGANVLTF
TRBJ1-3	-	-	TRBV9	TGTGCCAGCAGCGCACAGGCGTCCCACTTCTCTGGAAACACCATATATTTT	CASSAQASHFSGNTIYF
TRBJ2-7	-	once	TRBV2	TGTGCCAGCAGTGACAGGTGGTCGGCCTACGAGCAGTACTTC	CASSDRWSAYEQYF
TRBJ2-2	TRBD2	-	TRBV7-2	TGTGCCAGCAGCTTTGGGACTAGCGGGAGGGCCTTTTTGCCCGGGGAGCTGTTTTTT	CASSFGTSGRAFLPGELFF
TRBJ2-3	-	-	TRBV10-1	TGCGCCAGCAGTGTCGACACCCATAGCACAGATACGCAGTATTTT	CASSVDTHSTDTQYF
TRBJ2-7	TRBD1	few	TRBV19	TGTGCCAGTAGTGTGACAGGGGCCGAGCAGTACTTC	CASSVTGAEQYF
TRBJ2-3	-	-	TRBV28	TGTGCCAGCAGTTTATTGGGGCCCCAGTATTTT	CASSLLGPQYF
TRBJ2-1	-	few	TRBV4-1	TGCGCCAGCAGCCAAGTGTCGGCGTACAATGAGCAGTTCTTC	CASSQVSAYNEQFF
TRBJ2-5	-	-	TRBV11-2	TGTGCCAGCAGCTTAGTCGGAGAGACCCAGTACTTC	CASSLVGETQYF
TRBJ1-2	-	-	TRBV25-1	TGTGCCAGCAGTGAATCGATTATACCCTCTGGTGACTACACCTTC	CASSESIIPSGDYTF
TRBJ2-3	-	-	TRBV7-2	TGTGCCAGCAGCTTCGAAGGGCGGGACACAGATACGCAGTATTTT	CASSFEGRDTDTQYF
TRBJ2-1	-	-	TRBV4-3	TGCGCCAGCAGCCAAGCCGACATCGACAATGAGCAGTTCTTC	CASSQADIDNEQFF
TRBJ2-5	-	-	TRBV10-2	TGCGCCAGCAGTGAGTCTTACCAAGAGACCCAGTACTTC	CASSESYQETQYF
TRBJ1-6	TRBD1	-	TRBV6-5	TGTGCCAGCAGTTACTCGGGACAGAGGGTAAGGGCCCTCCACTTT	CASSYSGQRVRALHF
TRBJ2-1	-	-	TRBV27	TGTGCCAGCAGTTTAGACCATCCCTCCTACAATGAGCAGTTCTTC	CASSLDHPSYNEQFF
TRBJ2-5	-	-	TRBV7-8	TGTGCCAGCAGCTTACGAGGGACCCAAGAGACCCAGTACTTC	CASSLRGTQETQYF
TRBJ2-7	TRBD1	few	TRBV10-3	TGTGCCATCGGTATGGGACAGGGAACCTCCGAGCAGTACTTC	CAIGMGQGTSEQYF
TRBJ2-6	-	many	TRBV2	TGTGCCAGCAGTGGTGACAGTGCCTCTGGGGCCAACGTCCTGACTTTC	CASSGDSASGANVLTF
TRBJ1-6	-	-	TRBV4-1	TGCGCCAGCAGCCGAAGGGGTATAGGTTCACCCCTCCACTTT	CASSRRGIGSPLHF
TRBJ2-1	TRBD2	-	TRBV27	TGTGCCAGCAGACTCGAGCGGGGGGTCGATGAGCAGTTCTTC	CASRLERGVDEQFF
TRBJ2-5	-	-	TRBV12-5	TGTGCTAGTAAAAGGTCAGGGGAAGAGACCCAGTACTTC	CASKRSGEETQYF
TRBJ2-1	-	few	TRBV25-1	TGTGCCAGCAGTGAATGGGAGAGCTCCTACAATGAGCAGTTCTTC	CASSEWESSYNEQFF
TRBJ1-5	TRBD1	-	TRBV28	TGTGCCAGCAGTTTGGGACAGTTTGAGCCCCAGCATTTT	CASSLGQFEPQHF
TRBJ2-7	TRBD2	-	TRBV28	TGTGCCAGCAGCCACTCTAGCGGGATAGCGTCTTCCGAGCAGTACTTC	CASSHSSGIASSEQYF
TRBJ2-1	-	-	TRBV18	TGTGCCAGCTCACCCCCAGCCTACTACAATGAGCAGTTCTTC	CASSPPAYYNEQFF
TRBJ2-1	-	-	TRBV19	TGTGCCAGTAGTACAAGTGTCAATGAGCAGTTCTTC	CASSTSVNEQFF
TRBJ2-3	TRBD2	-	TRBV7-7	TGTGCCAGCAGCCCCTCCGGGACTAGCGGGAGCGAGGGTGGAGATACGCAGTATTTT	CASSPSGTSGSEGGDTQYF
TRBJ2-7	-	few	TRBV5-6	TGTGCCAGCAGCTTCGTCCAGGGTGGCGAGCAGTACTTC	CASSFVQGGEQYF
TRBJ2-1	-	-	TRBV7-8	TGTGCCAGCAGCTTTTGGGCAGGGAGTGGAAGCTCCTACAATGAGCAGTTCTTC	CASSFWAGSGSSYNEQFF
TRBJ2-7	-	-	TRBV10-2	TGCGCCAGCAGTGAGCTGGCGGGGTCCTACGAGCAGTACTTC	CASSELAGSYEQYF